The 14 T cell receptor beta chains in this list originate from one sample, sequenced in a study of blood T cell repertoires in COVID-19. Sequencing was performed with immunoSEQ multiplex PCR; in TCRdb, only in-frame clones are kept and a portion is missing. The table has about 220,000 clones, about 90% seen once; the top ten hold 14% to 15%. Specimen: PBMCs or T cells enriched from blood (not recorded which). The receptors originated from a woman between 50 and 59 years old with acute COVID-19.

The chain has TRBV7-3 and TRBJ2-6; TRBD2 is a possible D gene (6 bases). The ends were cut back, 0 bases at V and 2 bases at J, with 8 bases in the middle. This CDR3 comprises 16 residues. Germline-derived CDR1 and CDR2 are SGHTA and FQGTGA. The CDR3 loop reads CASSLTGGAGANVLTF. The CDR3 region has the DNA TGTGCCAGCAGCTTAACAGGAGGGGCTGGGGCCAACGTCCTGACTTTC.

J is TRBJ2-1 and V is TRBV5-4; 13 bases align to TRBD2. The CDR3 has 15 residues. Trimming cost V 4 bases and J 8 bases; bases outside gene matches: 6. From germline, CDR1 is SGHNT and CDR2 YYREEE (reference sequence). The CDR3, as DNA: TGTGCCAGCAGCATCCGGACTAGCGGGAGTTATGAGCAGTTCTTC. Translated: CASSIRTSGSYEQFF.

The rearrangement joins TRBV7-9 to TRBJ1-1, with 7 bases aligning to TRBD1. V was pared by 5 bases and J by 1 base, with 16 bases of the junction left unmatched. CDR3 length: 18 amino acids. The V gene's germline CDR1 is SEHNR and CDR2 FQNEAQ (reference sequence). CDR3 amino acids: CASSPRTGRRYGNTEAFF. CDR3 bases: TGTGCCAGCAGCCCCAGGACAGGACGGAGGTACGGGAACACTGAAGCTTTCTTT.

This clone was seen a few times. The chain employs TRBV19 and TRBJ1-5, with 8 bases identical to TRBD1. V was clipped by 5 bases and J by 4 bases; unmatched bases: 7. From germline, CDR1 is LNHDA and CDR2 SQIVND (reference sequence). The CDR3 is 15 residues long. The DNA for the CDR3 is TGTGCCAGTAGTCCAGGGGGCTTGAGTAATCAGCCCCAGCATTTT. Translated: CASSPGGLSNQPQHF.

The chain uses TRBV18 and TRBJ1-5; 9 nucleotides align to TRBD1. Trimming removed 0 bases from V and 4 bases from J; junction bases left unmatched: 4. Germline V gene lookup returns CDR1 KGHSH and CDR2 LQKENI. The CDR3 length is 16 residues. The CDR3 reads CASSPPMGQGNQPQHF. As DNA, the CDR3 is TGTGCCAGCTCACCACCGATGGGACAGGGAAATCAGCCCCAGCATTTT.

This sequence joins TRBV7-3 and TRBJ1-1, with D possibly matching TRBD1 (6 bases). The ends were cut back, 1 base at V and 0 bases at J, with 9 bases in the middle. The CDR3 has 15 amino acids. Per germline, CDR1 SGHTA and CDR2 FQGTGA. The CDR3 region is CASSLMGTLNTEAFF. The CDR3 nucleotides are TGTGCCAGCAGCTTAATGGGGACACTGAACACTGAAGCTTTCTTT.

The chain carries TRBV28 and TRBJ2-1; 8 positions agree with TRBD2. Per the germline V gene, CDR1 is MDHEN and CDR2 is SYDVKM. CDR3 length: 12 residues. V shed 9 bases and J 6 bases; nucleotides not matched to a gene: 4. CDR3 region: CASMLAGNEQFF. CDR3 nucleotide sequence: TGTGCCAGTATGCTAGCGGGCAATGAGCAGTTCTTC.

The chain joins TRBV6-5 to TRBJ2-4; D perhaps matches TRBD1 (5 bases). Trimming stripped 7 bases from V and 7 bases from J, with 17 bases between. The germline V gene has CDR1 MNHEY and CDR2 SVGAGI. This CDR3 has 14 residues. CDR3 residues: CASNFDSSGNIQYF. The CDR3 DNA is TGTGCCAGCAATTTTGACAGCTCTGGGAACATTCAGTACTTC.

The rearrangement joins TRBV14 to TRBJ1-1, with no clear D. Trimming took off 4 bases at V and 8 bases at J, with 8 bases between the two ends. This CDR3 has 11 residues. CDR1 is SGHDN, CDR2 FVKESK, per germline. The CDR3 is CASSLGPEAFF. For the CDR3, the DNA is TGTGCCAGCAGCCTCGGTCCCGAAGCTTTCTTT.

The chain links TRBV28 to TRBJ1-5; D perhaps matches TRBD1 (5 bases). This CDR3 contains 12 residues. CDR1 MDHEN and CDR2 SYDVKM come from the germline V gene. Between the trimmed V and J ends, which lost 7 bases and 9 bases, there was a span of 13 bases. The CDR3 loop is CASTGGFGPQHF. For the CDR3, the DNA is TGTGCCAGCACGGGGGGGTTTGGGCCCCAGCATTTT.

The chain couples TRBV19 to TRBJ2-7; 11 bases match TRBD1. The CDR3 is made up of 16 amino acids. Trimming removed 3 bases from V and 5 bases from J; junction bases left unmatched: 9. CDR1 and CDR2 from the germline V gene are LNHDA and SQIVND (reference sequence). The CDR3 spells CASSISWTGGPHEQYF. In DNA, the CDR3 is TGTGCCAGTAGTATCTCCTGGACAGGGGGCCCACACGAGCAGTACTTC.

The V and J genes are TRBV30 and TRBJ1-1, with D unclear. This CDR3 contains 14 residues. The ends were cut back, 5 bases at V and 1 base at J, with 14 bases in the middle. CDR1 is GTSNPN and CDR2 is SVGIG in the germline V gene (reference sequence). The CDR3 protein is CAWARPDTNTEAFF. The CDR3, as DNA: TGTGCCTGGGCCAGGCCAGACACGAACACTGAAGCTTTCTTT.

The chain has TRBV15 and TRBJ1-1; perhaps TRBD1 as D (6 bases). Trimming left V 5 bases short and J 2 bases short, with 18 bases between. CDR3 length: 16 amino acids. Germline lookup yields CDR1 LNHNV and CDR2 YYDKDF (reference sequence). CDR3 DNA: TGTGCCACCAGCCGAAGTGCAACAGGGTACAACACTGAAGCTTTCTTT. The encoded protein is CATSRSATGYNTEAFF.

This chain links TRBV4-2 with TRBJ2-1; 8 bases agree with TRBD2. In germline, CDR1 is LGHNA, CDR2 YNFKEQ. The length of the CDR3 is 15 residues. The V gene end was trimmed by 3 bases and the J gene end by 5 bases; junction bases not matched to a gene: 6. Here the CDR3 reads CASSQRGLVNNEQFF. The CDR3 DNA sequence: TGTGCCAGCAGCCAGAGGGGACTAGTTAACAATGAGCAGTTCTTC.